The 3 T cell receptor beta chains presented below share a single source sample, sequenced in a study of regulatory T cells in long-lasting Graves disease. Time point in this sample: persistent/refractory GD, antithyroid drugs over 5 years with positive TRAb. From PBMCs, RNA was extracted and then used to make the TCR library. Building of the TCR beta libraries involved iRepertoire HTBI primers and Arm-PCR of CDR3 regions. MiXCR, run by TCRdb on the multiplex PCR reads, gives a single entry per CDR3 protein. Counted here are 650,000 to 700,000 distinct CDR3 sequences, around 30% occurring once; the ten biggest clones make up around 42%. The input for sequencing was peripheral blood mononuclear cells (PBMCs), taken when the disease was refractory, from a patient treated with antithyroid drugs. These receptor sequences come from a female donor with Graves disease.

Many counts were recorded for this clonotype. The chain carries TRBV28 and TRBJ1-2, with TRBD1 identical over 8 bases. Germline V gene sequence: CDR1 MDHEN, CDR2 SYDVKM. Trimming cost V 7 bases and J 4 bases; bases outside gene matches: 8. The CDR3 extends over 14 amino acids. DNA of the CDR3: TGTGCCAGCACCGAATACCAGGGGGCCTATGGCTACACCTTC. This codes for CASTEYQGAYGYTF.

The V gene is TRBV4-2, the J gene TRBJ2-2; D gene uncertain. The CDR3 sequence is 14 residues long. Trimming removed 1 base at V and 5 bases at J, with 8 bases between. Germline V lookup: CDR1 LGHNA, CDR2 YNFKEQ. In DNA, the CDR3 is TGTGCCAGCAGCCAAGGTGCGGCGACCGGGGAGCTGTTTTTT. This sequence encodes CASSQGAATGELFF.

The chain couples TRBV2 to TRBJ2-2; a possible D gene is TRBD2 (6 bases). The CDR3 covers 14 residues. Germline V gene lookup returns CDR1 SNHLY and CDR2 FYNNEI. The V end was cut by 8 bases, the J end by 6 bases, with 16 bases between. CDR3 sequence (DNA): TGTGCCAGCGACGTTCGGGGGACCGCCGGGGAGCTGTTTTTT. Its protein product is CASDVRGTAGELFF.